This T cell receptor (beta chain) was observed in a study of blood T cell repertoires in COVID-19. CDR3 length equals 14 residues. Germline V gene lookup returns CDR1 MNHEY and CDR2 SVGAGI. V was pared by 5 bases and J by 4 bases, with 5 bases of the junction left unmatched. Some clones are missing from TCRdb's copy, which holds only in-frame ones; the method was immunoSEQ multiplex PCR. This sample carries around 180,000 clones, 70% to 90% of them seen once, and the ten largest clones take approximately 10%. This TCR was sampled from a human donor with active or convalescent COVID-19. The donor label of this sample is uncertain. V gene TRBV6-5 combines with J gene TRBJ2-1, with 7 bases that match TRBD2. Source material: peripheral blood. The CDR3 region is CASSTSSGYNEQFF. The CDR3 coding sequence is TGTGCCAGCAGTACCTCTAGCGGTTACAATGAGCAGTTCTTC.